Sequencing of this T cell receptor (beta chain) was carried out in a study of cytomegalovirus exposure and HLA in healthy donors (dated by TCRdb to 2017 to 2019). General notes on the study: According to an earlier analysis of 587 of the donors, 150 million to 200 million T cells yielded 90 million to 140 million unique TCR beta sequences and more than 250 Gb of sequence data. Because of strong linkage in the cohort, a handful of DR-DQ haplotypes were treated as single units for association and clustering. An early release that covered 500 to 800 HLA-typed donors contained 300 to 350 gigabases of sequencing data and tens of millions of unique TCR sequences. To predict cytomegalovirus infection status, the study combined high-throughput TCR immunosequencing, statistical association of individual TCRs with disease status, and machine learning. All discovery cohort repertoires had been generated using a single sequencing platform. The study aimed to test whether signatures of past pathogen exposure could be identified by cataloging public T cell receptors. Class I and class II HLA loci were covered by the typing at four-digit resolution. An earlier analysis of around 580 of the donors used high-throughput TCR beta sequencing to judge whether each TCR beta V gene segment behaved as functional or pseudogenic. Across roughly 420 genotyped donors of the cohort, an average of approximately 240,000 unique TCR beta nucleotide sequences per donor were sequenced, and around 19% of those sequences were non-productive. To study patterns of TCR occurrence, a later analysis re-analyzed previously published TCR beta repertoires from 550 to 800 donors and added high-resolution HLA genotyping. The study profiled the T cell repertoires of about 720 subjects by immunosequencing and related them to cytomegalovirus serostatus. Rather than drawing on any new phenotypic data, the later analysis identified candidate immune exposures from TCR beta sequences and the way those sequences occurred across donors. Typing coverage differed by locus: A, B, C, DRB1 and DQB1 were typed in about 620-640 donors, DQA1 in approximately 520, DPA1 in approximately 610, and DPB1 in 400 to 480. Besides the first cohort of around 670 subjects, a separate validation cohort made up of over a hundred different subjects was used. Donor age, sex, ethnicity and CMV serostatus were compiled together with the repertoire data. Of the roughly 410 genotyped donors, approximately 81% were placed in the genetic ancestry cluster associated with self-reported Caucasian donors. A later genetic analysis took genome-wide SNP genotypes for about three fifths of the 666 donors and used that subset as a discovery cohort. Here is what the overall study found, with its caveats: In an earlier analysis of about 540 of the donors, most TCR beta V segments were observed in productive rearrangements about 90% or about 30% of the time, broadly matching IMGT annotations. The study listed around 160 TCR beta chains as associated with cytomegalovirus. Most TCR sequences were observed very rarely across donors, whereas some public TCRs were present in many individuals. Some IMGT-functional V segments, including TRBV6-2 and TRBV6-3, could not be told apart with the 87-base-pair reads, so those segments were excluded. A later analysis found that HLA-associated TCR beta chains were more clonally expanded and had lower generation probabilities than equally common non-associated chains. Strong co-occurrence of HLA alleles, especially DR and DQ, made assigning TCR associations to individual alleles difficult. In vitro tests confirmed that a few of the cytomegalovirus-associated TCR beta chains recognize cytomegalovirus antigens. A group of highly shared sequence variants was considered likely to be a technical artifact of the sequencing pipeline. The classifier was reported to diagnose cytomegalovirus status with high specificity and sensitivity in both the original cohort and the validation cohort. Because counts were too low, around 18 rarely observed V segments, including chromosome 9 orphons, were left out of the earlier analysis of about 620 of the donors. A further reported finding was that TCR beta sequences accurately predicted the HLA-A and HLA-B alleles for most subjects in the first cohort. According to the authors, the approach could potentially be generalized to other disease states and immunological phenotypes. Most CMV-associated TCR beta chains appeared to be HLA-restricted in a later analysis, and the HLA associations seemed to be driven largely by CMV exposure. Because HLA typing was unavailable for some donors at each locus, only the typed subset was used in association tests. In a later analysis, TCR association rates were found to vary across HLA loci, with the most associated TCRs seen for DRB1 alleles and the fewest for HLA-C alleles. The cohort was sequenced for TCR beta chains only, and without alpha or paired-chain data the features that could be detected were limited. According to a later analysis, parvovirus B19, influenza, CMV and Epstein-Barr virus appeared linked to several top co-occurrence clusters. Linkage disequilibrium might explain the correlated functional status among segregating V segments, but an unknown experimental factor could not be excluded. V-gene and J-gene trimming of TCR beta chains was associated with a missense DCLRE1C variant in a later genetic analysis, and the association was replicated in an independent cohort. Specific HLA alleles were associated with around 18,000 TCR beta sequences at a false discovery rate of 0.05 in a later analysis. Sequencing depth was assumed to be roughly uniform across donors in the presence/absence analyses, though that assumption may not hold. Immune exposure information for the cohort was limited to CMV serostatus. According to a later genetic analysis, donors in an Asian-associated ancestry cluster had fewer N-insertions in productive TCRs than the approximately 670-donor mean.

The CDR3 runs 13 residues from the cysteine to the phenylalanine. Only the CDR3 portion is preserved as DNA: 39 bases, with reading frame beginning at the first base. The junction carries 19 bases between V and J, which are trimmed by 10 bases and 9 bases respectively. Reading the germline V gene gives CDR1 ENHRY and CDR2 SYGVKD. Turning to this clone: This clone's antigen is unknown. It has no much larger one-base neighbor in the sample; base qualities were not kept.

The cohort comprised fewer than 700 healthy bone marrow donors. At the time of sampling, every cohort member was nominally healthy, though immune exposures that went unrecorded were likely present. The donor was CMV seronegative and belonged to the group of roughly 330 seronegative cohort members. Each donor provided a peripheral blood sample, and peripheral blood mononuclear cells were used for TCR beta sequencing. Genomic DNA was extracted from the blood cell samples with the Qiagen DNeasy Blood Extraction Kit. Libraries were constructed by the immunoSEQ multiplex PCR assay. The multiplex PCR relied on a mix of 60 forward primers for TCR Vbeta segments and 13 reverse primers for TCR Jbeta segments. The CDR3 region of rearranged TCR beta genes was amplified from genomic DNA by a multiplex PCR assay. On the Illumina HiSeq System, the amplified TCR beta libraries were sequenced as 87-base-pair reads. Per the authors' processing: In a later analysis, some 80 million unique TCR beta chains were counted across the roughly 700 repertoires, and approximately 11 million of these chains were shared by at least two donors. Raw reads were error-corrected and collapsed into unique sequences by a nearest-neighbor algorithm in which closely related sequences were merged to remove PCR and sequencing errors. To assign V, D and J gene segments, CDR3 sequences were aligned to IMGT reference sequences. For a sequence to be retained, a match of at least six nucleotides was required to both a V gene segment and a J gene segment. Rearrangements were called productive when the CDR3 lacked stop codons and stayed in frame with V and J; all others were non-productive. Following IMGT convention, CDR3 was defined as the stretch from the second conserved V-encoded cysteine up to the conserved J-encoded phenylalanine. Sequences without an unambiguous match to a single V gene segment were excluded from the earlier analysis of almost 600 of the donors. An earlier analysis of several hundred of the donors called V segments functional above 56.7% productive rearrangements and segregating when the between-donor standard deviation exceeded 5%. To diagnose cytomegalovirus status from the catalog of TCR beta chain sequences, a statistical classification framework was built. In a later analysis, V and J genes were assigned by comparing TCR nucleotide sequences against IMGT/GENE-DB human TR gene sequences. In a later analysis, CDR3 sequences and most-parsimonious VDJ recombination scenarios were assigned using the TCRdist pipeline. In a later analysis, every TCR beta chain was defined by the combination of its CDR3 amino acid sequence and its V-gene family, and reads without a unique V-gene family were dropped. As a way to deal with suspected cross-contamination and a sequencing artifact, a later analysis dropped 592 nucleotide sequences that were highly shared and had low generation probability. A later analysis calculated a clonal expansion index for each public chain from normalized within-repertoire ranks of inferred template counts. Generation probabilities in a later analysis came from a VDJ recombination model fitted to out-of-frame rearrangements, and those results were checked against IGoR. Hypergeometric tests were used in a later analysis to score TCR-TCR, TCR-HLA and TCR-CMV co-occurrence, with a repertoire-size bias correction applied to the TCR pairs. In a later analysis, false discovery rates were estimated by permuting HLA or CMV assignments 20 times. In a later analysis, co-occurring TCRs were grouped using DBSCAN, and TCRdist sequence similarity was added for clustering within HLA-allele-positive subsets. For co-occurrence clustering, repertoires with fewer than 30,000 or more than 120,000 public chains were excluded, along with five repertoires with anomalous nucleotide sharing. TCRdb provides this immuneACCESS table in a form limited to in-frame rearrangements. Some clones are lacking; in checked studies, under half of them reflect an unresolved V gene, and why the rest are absent is not known. V and J calls and clone size come straight from that table; D and trimming were deduced from the DNA. In this sample the table shows 120,000 to 150,000 clones, 76% of which occur a single time. About 1.8% of the sample lies in the top ten.

The chain couples TRBV10-3 to TRBJ2-1; TRBD2 is a possible D gene, resting on 6 matching bases. This receptor was taken from a woman aged 40 to 50 in good health and CMV-seronegative. The sample comprised PBMCs. The CDR3 reads CATLPGGIGEQFF. The DNA reads TGTGCCACCCTACCAGGCGGGATAGGTGAGCAGTTCTTC.